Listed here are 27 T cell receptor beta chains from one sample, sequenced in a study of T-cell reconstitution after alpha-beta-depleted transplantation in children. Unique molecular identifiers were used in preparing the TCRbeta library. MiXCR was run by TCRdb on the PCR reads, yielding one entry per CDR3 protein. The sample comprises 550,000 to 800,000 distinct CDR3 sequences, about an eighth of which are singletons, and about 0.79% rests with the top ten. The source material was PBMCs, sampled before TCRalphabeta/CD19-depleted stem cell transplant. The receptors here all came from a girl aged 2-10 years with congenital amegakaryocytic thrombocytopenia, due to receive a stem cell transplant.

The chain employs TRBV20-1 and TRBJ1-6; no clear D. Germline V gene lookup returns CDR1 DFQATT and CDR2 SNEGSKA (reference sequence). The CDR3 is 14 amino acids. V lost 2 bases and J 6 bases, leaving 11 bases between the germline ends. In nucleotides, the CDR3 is TGCAGTGCTAGACGCCCTGCGGCTAATTCACCCCTCCACTTT. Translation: CSARRPAANSPLHF.

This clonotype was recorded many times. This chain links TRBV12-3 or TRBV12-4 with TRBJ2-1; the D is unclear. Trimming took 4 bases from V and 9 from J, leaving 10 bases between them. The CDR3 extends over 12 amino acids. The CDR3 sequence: CASSWRLGEQFF. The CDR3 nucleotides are TGTGCCAGCAGTTGGCGGCTAGGTGAGCAGTTCTTC.

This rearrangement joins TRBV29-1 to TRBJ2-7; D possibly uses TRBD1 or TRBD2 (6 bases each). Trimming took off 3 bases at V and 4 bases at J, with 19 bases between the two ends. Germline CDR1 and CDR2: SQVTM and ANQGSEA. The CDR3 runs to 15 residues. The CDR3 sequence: CSVEGLNRARYEQYF. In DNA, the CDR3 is TGCAGCGTTGAGGGACTGAACAGGGCTCGGTACGAGCAGTACTTC.

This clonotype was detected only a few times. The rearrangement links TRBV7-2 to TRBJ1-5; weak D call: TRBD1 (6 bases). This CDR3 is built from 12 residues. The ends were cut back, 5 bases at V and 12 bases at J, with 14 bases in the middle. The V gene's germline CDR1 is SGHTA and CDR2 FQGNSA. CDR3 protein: CASSMPRGRQHF. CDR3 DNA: TGTGCCAGCAGCATGCCCAGGGGACGCCAGCATTTT.

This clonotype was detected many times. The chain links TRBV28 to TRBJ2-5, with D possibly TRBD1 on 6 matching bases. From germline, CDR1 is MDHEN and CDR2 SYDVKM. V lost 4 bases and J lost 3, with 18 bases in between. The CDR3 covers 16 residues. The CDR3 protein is CASSSPPGTPEETQYF. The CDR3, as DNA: TGTGCCAGCAGTTCCCCCCCCGGGACACCCGAAGAGACCCAGTACTTC.

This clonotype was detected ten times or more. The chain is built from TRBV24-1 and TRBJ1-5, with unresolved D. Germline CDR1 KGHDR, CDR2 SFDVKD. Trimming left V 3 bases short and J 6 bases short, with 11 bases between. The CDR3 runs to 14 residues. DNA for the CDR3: TGTGCCACCAGTGATAGGAGGGAAGGTCAGCCCCAGCATTTT. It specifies CATSDRREGQPQHF.

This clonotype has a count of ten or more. The CDR3 DNA reads TGCAGTGCTAGTTTACCGGTTAGCGAAGCTTTCTTT. It encodes CSASLPVSEAFF. This rearrangement joins TRBV20-1 to TRBJ1-1; the D is unclear. Germline V gene sequence: CDR1 DFQATT, CDR2 SNEGSKA (reference sequence). Trimming shortened V by 3 bases and J by 8 bases, and 13 bases separated the two germline ends. The CDR3 is made up of 12 amino acids.

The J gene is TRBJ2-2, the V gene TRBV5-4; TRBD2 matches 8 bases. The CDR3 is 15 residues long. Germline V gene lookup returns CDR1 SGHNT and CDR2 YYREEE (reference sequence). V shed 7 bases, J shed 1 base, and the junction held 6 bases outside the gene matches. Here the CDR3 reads CASGLGTRNTGELFF. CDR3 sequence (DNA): TGTGCCAGCGGCCTGGGGACTAGGAACACCGGGGAGCTGTTTTTT.

Written as DNA, the CDR3 is TGTGCCAGCAGTGGGGGCAGGTCGGAAGCTTTCTTT. Its translation is CASSGGRSEAFF. The chain recombines TRBV6-1 with TRBJ1-1, with D perhaps TRBD1 (5 bases). Germline CDR1 MNHNS, CDR2 SASEGT. The length of the CDR3 is 12 residues. Trimming pared 4 bases from V and 8 bases from J, leaving 11 bases between.

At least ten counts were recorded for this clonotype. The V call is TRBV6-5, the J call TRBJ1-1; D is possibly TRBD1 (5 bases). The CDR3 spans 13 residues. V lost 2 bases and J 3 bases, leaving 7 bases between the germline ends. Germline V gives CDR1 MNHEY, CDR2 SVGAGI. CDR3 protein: CASSYQGHTEAFF. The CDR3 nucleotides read TGTGCCAGCAGTTACCAGGGACACACTGAAGCTTTCTTT.

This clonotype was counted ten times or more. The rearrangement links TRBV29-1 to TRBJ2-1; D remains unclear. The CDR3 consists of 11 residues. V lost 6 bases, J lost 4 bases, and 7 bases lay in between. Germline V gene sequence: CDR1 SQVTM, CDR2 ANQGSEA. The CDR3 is CSVGKYNEQFF. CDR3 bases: TGCAGCGTGGGAAAGTACAATGAGCAGTTCTTC.

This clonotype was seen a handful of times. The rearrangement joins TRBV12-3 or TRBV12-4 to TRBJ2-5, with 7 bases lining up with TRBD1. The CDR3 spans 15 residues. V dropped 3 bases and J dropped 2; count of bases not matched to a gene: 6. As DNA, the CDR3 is TGTGCCAGCAGTTTCCACCGGGACAGACAAGAGACCCAGTACTTC. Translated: CASSFHRDRQETQYF.

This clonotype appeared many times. CDR3 bases: TGCAGTGCTAGAGGAATCCGAGCGGGAGGCCTAAATGAGCAGTTCTTC. Its translation: CSARGIRAGGLNEQFF. This chain links TRBV20-1 with TRBJ2-1; 9 bases are a match to TRBD2. The V gene end was trimmed by 1 base and the J gene end by 7 bases; junction bases not matched to a gene: 11. The germline gives CDR1 DFQATT, CDR2 SNEGSKA (reference sequence). There are 16 residues in the CDR3.

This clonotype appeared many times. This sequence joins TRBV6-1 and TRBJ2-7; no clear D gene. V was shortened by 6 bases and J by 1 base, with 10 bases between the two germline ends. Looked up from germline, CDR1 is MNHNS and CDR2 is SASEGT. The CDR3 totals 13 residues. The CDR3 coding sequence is TGTGCCAGCAGCCGTGACGGGTCCTACGAGCAGTACTTC. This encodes CASSRDGSYEQYF.

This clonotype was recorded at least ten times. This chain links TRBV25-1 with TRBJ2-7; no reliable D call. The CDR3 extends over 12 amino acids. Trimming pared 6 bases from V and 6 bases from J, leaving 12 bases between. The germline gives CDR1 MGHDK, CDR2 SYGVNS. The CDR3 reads CASRGRLGEQYF. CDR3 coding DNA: TGTGCCAGCAGAGGTAGGCTAGGCGAGCAGTACTTC.

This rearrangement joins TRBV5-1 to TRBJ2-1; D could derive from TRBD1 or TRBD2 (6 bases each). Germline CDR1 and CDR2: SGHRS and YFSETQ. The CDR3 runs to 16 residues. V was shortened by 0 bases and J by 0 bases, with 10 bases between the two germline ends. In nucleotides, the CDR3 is TGCGCCAGCAGCTTGGGGGGGGCCAGCTCCTACAATGAGCAGTTCTTC. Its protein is CASSLGGASSYNEQFF.

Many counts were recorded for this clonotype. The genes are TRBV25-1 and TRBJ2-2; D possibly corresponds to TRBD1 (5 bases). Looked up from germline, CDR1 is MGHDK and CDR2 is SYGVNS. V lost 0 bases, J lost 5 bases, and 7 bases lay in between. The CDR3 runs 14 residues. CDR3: CASSEYRTTGELFF. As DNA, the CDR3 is TGTGCCAGCAGTGAATATAGGACAACCGGGGAGCTGTTTTTT. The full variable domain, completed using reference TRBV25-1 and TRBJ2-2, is EADIYQTPRYLVIGTGKKITLECSQTMGHDKMYWYQQDPGMELHLIHYSYGVNSTEKGDLSSESTVSRIRTEHFPLTLESARPSHTSQYLCASSEYRTTGELFFGEGSRLTVL.

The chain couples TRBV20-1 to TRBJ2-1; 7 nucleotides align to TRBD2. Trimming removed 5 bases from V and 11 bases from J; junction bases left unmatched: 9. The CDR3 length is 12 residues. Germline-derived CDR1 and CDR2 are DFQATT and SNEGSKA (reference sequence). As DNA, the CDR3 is TGCAGTGCTGGGGTAACCGGGACTAAGCAGTTCTTC. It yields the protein CSAGVTGTKQFF.

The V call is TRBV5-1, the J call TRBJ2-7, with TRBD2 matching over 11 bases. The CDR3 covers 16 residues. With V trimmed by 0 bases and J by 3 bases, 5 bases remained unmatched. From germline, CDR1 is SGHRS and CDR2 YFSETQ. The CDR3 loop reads CASSLGLGLAVYEQYF. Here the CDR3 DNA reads TGCGCCAGCAGCTTGGGACTGGGACTAGCGGTCTACGAGCAGTACTTC.

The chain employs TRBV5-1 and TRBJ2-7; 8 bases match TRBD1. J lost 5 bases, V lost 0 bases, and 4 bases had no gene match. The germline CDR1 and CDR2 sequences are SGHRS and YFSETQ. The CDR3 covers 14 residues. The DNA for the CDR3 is TGCGCCAGCAGCTTGGCGCAGGGGGCGAACGAGCAGTACTTC. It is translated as CASSLAQGANEQYF.

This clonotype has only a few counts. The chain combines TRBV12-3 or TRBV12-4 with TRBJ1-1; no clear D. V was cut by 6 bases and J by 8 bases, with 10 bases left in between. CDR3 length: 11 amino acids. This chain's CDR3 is CASRLAGEAFF. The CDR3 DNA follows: TGTGCCAGCAGACTTGCAGGAGAAGCTTTCTTT.

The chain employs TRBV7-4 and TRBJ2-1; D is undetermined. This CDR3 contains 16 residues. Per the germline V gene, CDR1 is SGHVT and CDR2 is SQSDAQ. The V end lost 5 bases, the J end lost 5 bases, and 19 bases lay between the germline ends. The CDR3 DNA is TGTGCCAGCAGCCTAAGGCTCAAAGACTGGCACAATGAGCAGTTCTTC. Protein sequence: CASSLRLKDWHNEQFF.

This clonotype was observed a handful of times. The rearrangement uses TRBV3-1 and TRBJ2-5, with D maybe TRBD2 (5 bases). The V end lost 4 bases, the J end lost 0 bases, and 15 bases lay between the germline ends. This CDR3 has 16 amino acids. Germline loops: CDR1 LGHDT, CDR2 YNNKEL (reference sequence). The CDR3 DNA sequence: TGTGCCAGCAGCCCTCTACCAGCGGAGTACCAAGAGACCCAGTACTTC. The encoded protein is CASSPLPAEYQETQYF.

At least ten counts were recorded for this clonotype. CDR3: CASSLGGLAMNEQFF. The CDR3 DNA follows: TGCGCCAGCAGCTTGGGTGGACTAGCGATGAATGAGCAGTTCTTC. The V call is TRBV5-1, the J call TRBJ2-1; 9 bases agree with TRBD2. Germline V lookup: CDR1 SGHRS, CDR2 YFSETQ. The CDR3 contains 15 residues. V was pared by 0 bases and J by 7 bases, with 5 bases of the junction left unmatched.

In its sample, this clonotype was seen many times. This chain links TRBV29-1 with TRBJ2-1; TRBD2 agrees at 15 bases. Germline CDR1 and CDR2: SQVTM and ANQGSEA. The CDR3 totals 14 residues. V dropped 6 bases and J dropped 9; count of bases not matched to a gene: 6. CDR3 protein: CSVGLAGGSGEQFF. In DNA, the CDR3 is TGCAGCGTAGGACTAGCGGGAGGGAGCGGTGAGCAGTTCTTC.

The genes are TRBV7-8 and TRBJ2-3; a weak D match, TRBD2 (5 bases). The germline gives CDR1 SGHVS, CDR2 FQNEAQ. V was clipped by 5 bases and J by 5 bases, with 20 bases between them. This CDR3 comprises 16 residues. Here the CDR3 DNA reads TGTGCCAGCAGCAAAGCTGGAATAGCGTACGGAGATACGCAGTATTTT. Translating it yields CASSKAGIAYGDTQYF.

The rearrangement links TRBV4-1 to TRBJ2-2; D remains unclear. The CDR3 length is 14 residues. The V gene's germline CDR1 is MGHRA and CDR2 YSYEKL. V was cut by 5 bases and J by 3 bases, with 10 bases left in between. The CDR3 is CASSYISDTGELFF. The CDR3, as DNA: TGCGCCAGCAGCTACATTTCGGACACCGGGGAGCTGTTTTTT.